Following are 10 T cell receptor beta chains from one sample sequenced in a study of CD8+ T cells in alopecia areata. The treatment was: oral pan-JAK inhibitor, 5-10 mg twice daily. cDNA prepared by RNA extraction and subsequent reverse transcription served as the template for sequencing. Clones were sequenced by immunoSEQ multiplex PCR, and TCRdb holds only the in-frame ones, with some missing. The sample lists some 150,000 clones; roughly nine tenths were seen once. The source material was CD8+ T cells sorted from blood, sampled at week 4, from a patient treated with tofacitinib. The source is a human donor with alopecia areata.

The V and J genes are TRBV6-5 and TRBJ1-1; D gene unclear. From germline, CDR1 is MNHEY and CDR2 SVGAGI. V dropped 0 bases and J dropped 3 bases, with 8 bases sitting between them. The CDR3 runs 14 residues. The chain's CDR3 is CASSYSRGYTEAFF. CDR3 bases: TGTGCCAGCAGTTACTCGCGGGGATACACTGAAGCTTTCTTT.

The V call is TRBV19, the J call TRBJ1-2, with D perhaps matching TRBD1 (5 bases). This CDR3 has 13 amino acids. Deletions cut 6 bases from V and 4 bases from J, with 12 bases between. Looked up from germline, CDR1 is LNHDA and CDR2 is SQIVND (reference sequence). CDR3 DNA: TGTGCCAGTAGCCGGGACGGTCTCTATGGCTACACCTTC. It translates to CASSRDGLYGYTF.

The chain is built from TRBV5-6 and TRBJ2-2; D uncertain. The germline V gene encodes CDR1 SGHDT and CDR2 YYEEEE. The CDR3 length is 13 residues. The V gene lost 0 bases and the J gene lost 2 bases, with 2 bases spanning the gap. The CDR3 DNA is TGTGCCAGCAGCTTGGGAAACACCGGGGAGCTGTTTTTT. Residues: CASSLGNTGELFF.

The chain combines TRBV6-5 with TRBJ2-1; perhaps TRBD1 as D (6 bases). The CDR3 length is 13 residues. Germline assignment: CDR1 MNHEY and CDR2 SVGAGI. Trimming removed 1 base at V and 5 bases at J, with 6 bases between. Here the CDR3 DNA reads TGTGCCAGCAGTTACTGGGGGCACAATGAGCAGTTCTTC. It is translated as CASSYWGHNEQFF.

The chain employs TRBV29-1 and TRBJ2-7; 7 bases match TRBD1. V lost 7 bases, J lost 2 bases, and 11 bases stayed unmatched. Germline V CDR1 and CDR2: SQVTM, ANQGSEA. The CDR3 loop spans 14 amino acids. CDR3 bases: TGCAGCGGTTTTACCGGGACAGATGCCTACGAGCAGTACTTC. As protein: CSGFTGTDAYEQYF.

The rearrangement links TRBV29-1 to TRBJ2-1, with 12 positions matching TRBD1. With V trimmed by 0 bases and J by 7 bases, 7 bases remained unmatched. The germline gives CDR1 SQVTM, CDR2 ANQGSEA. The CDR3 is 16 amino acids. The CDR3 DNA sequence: TGCAGCGTTGAAGACCTGGGACAGGGGGCGTGGAATGAGCAGTTCTTC. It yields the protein CSVEDLGQGAWNEQFF.

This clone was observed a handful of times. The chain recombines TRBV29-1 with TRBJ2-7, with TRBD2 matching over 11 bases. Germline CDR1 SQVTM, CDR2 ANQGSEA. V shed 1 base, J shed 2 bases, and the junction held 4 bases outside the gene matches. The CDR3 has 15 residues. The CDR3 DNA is TGCAGCGTTGAAGGCGGGACTAGCGGAGCCTACGAGCAGTACTTC. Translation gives CSVEGGTSGAYEQYF.

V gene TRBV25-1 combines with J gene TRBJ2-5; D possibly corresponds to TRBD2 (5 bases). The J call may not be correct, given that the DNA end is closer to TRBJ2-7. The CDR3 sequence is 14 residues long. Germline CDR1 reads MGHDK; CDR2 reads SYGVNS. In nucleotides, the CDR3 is TGTGCCAGTTCCCCCACTAGTATTGGTGACGAGCAGTACTTC. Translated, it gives CASSPTSIGDEQYF.

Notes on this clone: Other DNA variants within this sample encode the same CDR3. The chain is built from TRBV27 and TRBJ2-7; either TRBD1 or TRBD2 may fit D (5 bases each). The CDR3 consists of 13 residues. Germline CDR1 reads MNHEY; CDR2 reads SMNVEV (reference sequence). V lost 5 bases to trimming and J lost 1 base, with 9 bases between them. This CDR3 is CASSLGRSYEQYF. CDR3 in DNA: TGTGCCAGCAGTCTGGGACGGTCCTACGAGCAGTACTTC.

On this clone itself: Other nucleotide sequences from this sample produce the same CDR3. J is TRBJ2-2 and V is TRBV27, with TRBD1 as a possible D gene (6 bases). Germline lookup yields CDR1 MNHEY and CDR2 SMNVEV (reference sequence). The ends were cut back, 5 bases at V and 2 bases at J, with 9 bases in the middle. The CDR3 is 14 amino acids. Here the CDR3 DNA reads TGTGCCAGCAGTCCTGGGACAAACACCGGGGAGCTGTTTTTT. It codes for CASSPGTNTGELFF.